This T cell receptor (beta chain) comes out of a study of T cell responses to AZD1222 COVID-19 vaccine. In regard to this clone: What it recognizes is unknown.

The data were produced by immunoSEQ multiplex PCR, yet TCRdb's version contains in-frame clones alone and is incomplete. The sample yields approximately 100,000 clones, roughly nine tenths seen once. Regarding the study as a whole: Per reports, nearly half of all spike-specific TCRs target regions that are unmutated in variants. Clonal diversity was possibly underestimated, and the donors were mostly white British, with more females.

The CDR3 extends over 13 amino acids. Deletions cut 6 bases from V and 2 bases from J, with 7 bases between. Germline V gene sequence: CDR1 ENHRY, CDR2 SYGVKD. This clonotype originated in an adult in good health. The starting material was peripheral blood, obtained on day 0 of AZD1222 vaccination. V is TRBV10-3 and J is TRBJ2-2, with TRBD2 as a possible D gene (5 bases). For the CDR3, the DNA is TGTGCCATCAGCAGCGGTAACACCGGGGAGCTGTTTTTT. This gives the protein CAISSGNTGELFF.